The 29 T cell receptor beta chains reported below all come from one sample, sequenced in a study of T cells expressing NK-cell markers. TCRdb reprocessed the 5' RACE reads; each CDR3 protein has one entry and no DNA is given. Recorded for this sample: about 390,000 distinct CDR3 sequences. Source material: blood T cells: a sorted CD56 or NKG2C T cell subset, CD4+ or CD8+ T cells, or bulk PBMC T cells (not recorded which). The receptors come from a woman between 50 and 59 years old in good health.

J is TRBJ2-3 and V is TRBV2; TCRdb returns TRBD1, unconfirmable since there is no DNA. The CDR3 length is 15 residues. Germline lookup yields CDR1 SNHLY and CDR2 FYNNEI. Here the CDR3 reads CASRGQGALTDTQYF.

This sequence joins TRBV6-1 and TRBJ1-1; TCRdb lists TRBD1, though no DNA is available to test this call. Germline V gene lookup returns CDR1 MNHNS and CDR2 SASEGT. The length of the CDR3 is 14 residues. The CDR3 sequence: CASTPTGRLTEAFF.

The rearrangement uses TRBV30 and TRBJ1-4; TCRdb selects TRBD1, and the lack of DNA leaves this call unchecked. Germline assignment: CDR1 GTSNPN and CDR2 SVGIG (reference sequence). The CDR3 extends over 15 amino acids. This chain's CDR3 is CAWSSTGQANEKLFF.

CDR3 residues: CASSLQREVRDTQYF. J is TRBJ2-3 and V is TRBV12-3 or TRBV12-4; the D gene TCRdb calls, TRBD2, cannot be checked with no DNA. This CDR3 is 15 amino acids long.

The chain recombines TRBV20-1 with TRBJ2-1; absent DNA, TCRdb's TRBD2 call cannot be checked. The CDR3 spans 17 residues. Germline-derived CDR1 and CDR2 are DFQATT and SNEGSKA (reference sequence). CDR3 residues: CSAERRTNRESYNEQFF.

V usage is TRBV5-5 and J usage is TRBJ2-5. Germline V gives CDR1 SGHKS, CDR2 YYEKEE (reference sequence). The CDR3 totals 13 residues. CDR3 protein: CASSQTPRETQYF. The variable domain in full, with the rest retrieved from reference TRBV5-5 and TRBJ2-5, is DAGVTQSPTHLIKTRGQQVTLRCSPISGHKSVSWYQQVLGQGPQFIFQYYEKEERGRGNFPDRFSARQFPNYSSELNVNALLLGDSALYLCASSQTPRETQYFGPGTRLLVL.

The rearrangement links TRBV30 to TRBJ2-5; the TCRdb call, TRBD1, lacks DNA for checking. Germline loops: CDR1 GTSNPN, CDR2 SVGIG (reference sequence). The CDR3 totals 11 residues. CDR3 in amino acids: CARRRGETQYF.

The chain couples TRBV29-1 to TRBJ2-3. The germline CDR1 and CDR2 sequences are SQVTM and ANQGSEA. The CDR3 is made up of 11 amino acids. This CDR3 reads CSGLDGYTQYF.

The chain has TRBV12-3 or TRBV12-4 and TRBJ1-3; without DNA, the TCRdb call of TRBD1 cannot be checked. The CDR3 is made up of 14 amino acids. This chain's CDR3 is CASSGGHSGNTIYF.

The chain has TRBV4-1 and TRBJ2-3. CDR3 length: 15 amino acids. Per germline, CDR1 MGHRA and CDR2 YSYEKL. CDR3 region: CASSYLQDYTDTQYF.

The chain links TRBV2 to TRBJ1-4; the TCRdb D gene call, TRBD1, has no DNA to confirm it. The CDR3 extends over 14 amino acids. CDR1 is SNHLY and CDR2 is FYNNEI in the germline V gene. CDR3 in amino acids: CASEPRPLRGKLFF. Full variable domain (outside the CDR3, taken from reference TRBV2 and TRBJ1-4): EPEVTQTPSHQVTQMGQEVILRCVPISNHLYFYWYRQILGQKVEFLVSFYNNEISEKSEIFDDQFSVERPDGSNFTLKIRSTKLEDSAMYFCASEPRPLRGKLFFGSGTQLSVL.

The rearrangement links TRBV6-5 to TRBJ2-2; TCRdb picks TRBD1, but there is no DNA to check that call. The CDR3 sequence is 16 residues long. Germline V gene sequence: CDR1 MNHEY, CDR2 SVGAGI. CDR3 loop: CASSRRQGLATGELFF.

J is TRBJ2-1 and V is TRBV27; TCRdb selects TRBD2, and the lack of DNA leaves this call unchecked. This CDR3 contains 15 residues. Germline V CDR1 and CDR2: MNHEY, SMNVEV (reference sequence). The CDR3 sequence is CASSLLAGVLNEQFF.

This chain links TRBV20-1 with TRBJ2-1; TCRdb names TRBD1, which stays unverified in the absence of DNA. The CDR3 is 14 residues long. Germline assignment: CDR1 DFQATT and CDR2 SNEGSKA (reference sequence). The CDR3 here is CSASSQGGYNEQFF.

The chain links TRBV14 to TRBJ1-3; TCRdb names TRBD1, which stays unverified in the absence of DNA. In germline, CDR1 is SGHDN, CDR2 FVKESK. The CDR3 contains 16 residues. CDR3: CASSQAQDLSGNTIYF.

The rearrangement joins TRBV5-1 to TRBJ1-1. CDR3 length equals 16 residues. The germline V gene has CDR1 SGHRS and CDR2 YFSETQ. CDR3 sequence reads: CASSWAGSRANTEAFF.

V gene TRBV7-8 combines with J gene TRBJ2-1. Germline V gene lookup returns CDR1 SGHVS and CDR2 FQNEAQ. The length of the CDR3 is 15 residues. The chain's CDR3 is CASDLDENSYNEQFF.

CDR3 amino acids: CASSLWDSGGEDTQYF. The V call is TRBV28, the J call TRBJ2-3; the D call from TCRdb, TRBD1, cannot be confirmed without DNA. CDR1 is MDHEN, CDR2 SYDVKM, per germline. CDR3 length: 16 amino acids.

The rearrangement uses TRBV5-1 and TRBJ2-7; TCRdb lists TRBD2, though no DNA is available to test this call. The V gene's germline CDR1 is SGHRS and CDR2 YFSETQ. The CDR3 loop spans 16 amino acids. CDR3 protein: CASSLVRSSGSFEQYF.

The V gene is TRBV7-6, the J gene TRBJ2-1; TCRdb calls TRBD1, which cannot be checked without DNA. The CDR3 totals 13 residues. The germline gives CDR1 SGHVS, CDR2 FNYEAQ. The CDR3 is CASSSRGDNEQFF. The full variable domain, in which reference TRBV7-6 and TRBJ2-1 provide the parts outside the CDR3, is GAGVSQSPRYKVTKRGQDVALRCDPISGHVSLYWYRQALGQGPEFLTYFNYEAQQDKSGLPNDRFSAERPEGSISTLTIQRTEQRDSAMYRCASSSRGDNEQFFGPGTRLTVL.

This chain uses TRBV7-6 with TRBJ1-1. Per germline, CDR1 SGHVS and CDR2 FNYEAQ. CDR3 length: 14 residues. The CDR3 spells CASKPAIMNTEAFF.

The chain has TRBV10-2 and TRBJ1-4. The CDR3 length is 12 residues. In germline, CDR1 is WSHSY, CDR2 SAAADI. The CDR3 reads CASSVAGEKLFF.

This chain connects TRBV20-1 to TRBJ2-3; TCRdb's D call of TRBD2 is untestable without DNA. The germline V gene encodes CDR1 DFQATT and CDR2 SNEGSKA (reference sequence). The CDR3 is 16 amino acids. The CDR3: CSAGGGSGSYPDTQYF.

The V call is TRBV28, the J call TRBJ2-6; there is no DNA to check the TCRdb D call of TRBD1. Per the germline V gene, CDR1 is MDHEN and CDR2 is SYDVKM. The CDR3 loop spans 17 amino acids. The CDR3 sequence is CASSFYSTGAGANVLTF.

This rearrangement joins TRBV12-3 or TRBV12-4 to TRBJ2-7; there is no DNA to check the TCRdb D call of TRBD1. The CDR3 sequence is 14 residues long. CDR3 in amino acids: CASTGHSGGREQYF.

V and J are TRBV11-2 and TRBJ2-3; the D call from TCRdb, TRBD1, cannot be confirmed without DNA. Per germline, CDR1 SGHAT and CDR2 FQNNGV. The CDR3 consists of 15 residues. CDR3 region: CASSLGTGGGDTQYF.

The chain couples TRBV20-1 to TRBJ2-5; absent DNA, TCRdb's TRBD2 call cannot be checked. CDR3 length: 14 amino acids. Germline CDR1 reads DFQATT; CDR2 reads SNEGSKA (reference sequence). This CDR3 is CSALPTSGFETQYF.

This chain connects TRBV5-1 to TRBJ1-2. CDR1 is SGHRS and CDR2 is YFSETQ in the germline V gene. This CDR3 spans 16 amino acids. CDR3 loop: CASSLGPTAANYGYTF. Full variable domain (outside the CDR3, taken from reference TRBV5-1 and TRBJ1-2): KAGVTQTPRYLIKTRGQQVTLSCSPISGHRSVSWYQQTPGQGLQFLFEYFSETQRNKGNFPGRFSGRQFSNSRSEMNVSTLELGDSALYLCASSLGPTAANYGYTFGSGTRLTVV.

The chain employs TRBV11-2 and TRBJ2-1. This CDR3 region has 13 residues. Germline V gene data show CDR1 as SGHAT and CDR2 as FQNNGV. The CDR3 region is CASSFKADNEQFF.